The rows below give T cell receptor beta chains drawn from one sample of a study of technical replicates of blood from a handful of donors. The method was immunoSEQ multiplex PCR; TCRdb's version includes in-frame clones alone and lacks a portion of them. The table has around 67,000 clones, roughly 92% seen once. The sample consisted of T cells isolated from PBMCs. The receptors were sampled from a human donor in good health. CDR3s include the opening cysteine and the closing phenylalanine or tryptophan. A D gene is named only where the DNA matches it firmly. Only part of the rows carry a size: once, few, many, or a class if the clone is expanded.

clone_size: NA
d_call: NA
j_call: TRBJ1-1
v_call: TRBV7-9
cdr3_aa: CASSYNKNSAFF
cdr3_nt: TGTGCCAGCAGCTATAACAAGAATTCGGCTTTCTTT

clone_size: once
d_call: TRBD2
j_call: TRBJ2-7
v_call: TRBV4-3
cdr3_aa: CASSQWPLAGDSEQYF
cdr3_nt: TGCGCCAGCAGCCAATGGCCCCTAGCGGGAGATAGCGAGCAGTACTTC

clone_size: NA
d_call: NA
j_call: TRBJ2-7
v_call: TRBV4-1
cdr3_aa: CASSQDIEQYF
cdr3_nt: TGCGCCAGCAGCCAAGATATCGAGCAGTACTTC

clone_size: NA
d_call: TRBD1
j_call: TRBJ1-2
v_call: TRBV11-2
cdr3_aa: CASSPGQGYGYTF
cdr3_nt: TGTGCCAGCAGCCCGGGACAGGGGTATGGCTACACCTTC

clone_size: NA
d_call: TRBD1
j_call: TRBJ1-2
v_call: TRBV5-1
cdr3_aa: CASSLTGAGYTF
cdr3_nt: TGCGCCAGCAGCTTAACAGGGGCCGGCTACACCTTC

clone_size: NA
d_call: NA
j_call: TRBJ1-5
v_call: TRBV5-1
cdr3_aa: CASSPSPGADPQHF
cdr3_nt: TGCGCCAGCAGCCCCTCGCCAGGGGCCGATCCCCAGCATTTT

clone_size: NA
d_call: TRBD1
j_call: TRBJ1-2
v_call: TRBV28
cdr3_aa: CASSPSQGIYGYTF
cdr3_nt: TGTGCCAGCAGTCCCTCACAGGGGATCTATGGCTACACCTTC

clone_size: once
d_call: NA
j_call: TRBJ1-1
v_call: TRBV5-1
cdr3_aa: CASRADVYTEAFF
cdr3_nt: TGCGCCAGCAGAGCGGACGTCTACACTGAAGCTTTCTTT

clone_size: NA
d_call: TRBD1
j_call: TRBJ2-7
v_call: TRBV9
cdr3_aa: CASSDGTGVYEQYF
cdr3_nt: TGTGCCAGCAGCGATGGGACAGGCGTTTACGAGCAGTACTTC

clone_size: NA
d_call: TRBD1
j_call: TRBJ1-2
v_call: TRBV7-9
cdr3_aa: CASRKGTDYGYTF
cdr3_nt: TGTGCCAGCAGAAAGGGGACAGACTATGGCTACACCTTC

clone_size: NA
d_call: TRBD2
j_call: TRBJ2-7
v_call: TRBV5-1
cdr3_aa: CASSLVEGKGLGSHEQYF
cdr3_nt: TGCGCCAGCAGCTTGGTCGAGGGGAAGGGACTAGGGTCCCACGAGCAGTACTTC

clone_size: NA
d_call: TRBD2
j_call: TRBJ2-5
v_call: TRBV5-1
cdr3_aa: CASSLLAGFSAETQYF
cdr3_nt: TGCGCCAGCAGCTTACTAGCGGGATTTTCTGCGGAGACCCAGTACTTC

clone_size: NA
d_call: NA
j_call: TRBJ1-2
v_call: TRBV6-5
cdr3_aa: CASSFQGWNGYTF
cdr3_nt: TGTGCCAGCAGTTTTCAGGGCTGGAATGGCTACACCTTC

clone_size: NA
d_call: TRBD1
j_call: TRBJ1-5
v_call: TRBV27
cdr3_aa: CASSTSGTGLNQPQHF
cdr3_nt: TGTGCCAGCAGTACCTCCGGGACAGGGCTCAATCAGCCCCAGCATTTT

clone_size: NA
d_call: NA
j_call: TRBJ2-6
v_call: TRBV10-3
cdr3_aa: CAISRGLDYGGANVLTF
cdr3_nt: TGTGCCATCAGCCGAGGACTGGACTATGGGGGGGCCAACGTCCTGACTTTC

clone_size: NA
d_call: TRBD2
j_call: TRBJ2-7
v_call: TRBV7-2
cdr3_aa: CASSPRLAGGEQYF
cdr3_nt: TGTGCCAGCAGCCCCAGACTAGCGGGTGGCGAGCAGTACTTC

clone_size: once
d_call: NA
j_call: TRBJ2-1
v_call: TRBV9
cdr3_aa: CASSVGGLSLGGTRDYNEQFF
cdr3_nt: TGTGCCAGCAGCGTAGGAGGCCTCTCTCTGGGCGGGACTCGCGACTACAATGAGCAGTTCTTC

clone_size: once
d_call: NA
j_call: TRBJ1-2
v_call: TRBV19
cdr3_aa: CASSIQGSYGYTF
cdr3_nt: TGTGCCAGTAGTATACAGGGAAGCTATGGCTACACCTTC

clone_size: NA
d_call: TRBD2
j_call: TRBJ2-2
v_call: TRBV2
cdr3_aa: CATAAGVRNTGELFF
cdr3_nt: TGTGCCACCGCAGCGGGAGTCCGGAACACCGGGGAGCTGTTTTTT

clone_size: NA
d_call: TRBD2
j_call: TRBJ2-1
v_call: TRBV28
cdr3_aa: CASSLWRQLAGTNEQFF
cdr3_nt: TGTGCCAGCAGTTTATGGCGTCAACTAGCGGGGACGAATGAGCAGTTCTTC

clone_size: NA
d_call: TRBD2
j_call: TRBJ2-4
v_call: TRBV9
cdr3_aa: CASSVGLAGADIQYF
cdr3_nt: TGTGCCAGCAGCGTAGGACTAGCGGGAGCAGACATTCAGTACTTC

clone_size: once
d_call: TRBD1
j_call: TRBJ2-7
v_call: TRBV13
cdr3_aa: CASRIGGSSIEQYF
cdr3_nt: TGTGCCAGCAGAATAGGGGGCTCCTCGATCGAGCAGTACTTC

clone_size: NA
d_call: TRBD2
j_call: TRBJ2-1
v_call: TRBV4-3
cdr3_aa: CASSQDVGTSEYNEQFF
cdr3_nt: TGCGCCAGCAGCCAAGATGTGGGGACTAGCGAGTACAATGAGCAGTTCTTC

clone_size: NA
d_call: TRBD2
j_call: TRBJ2-7
v_call: TRBV18
cdr3_aa: CASSLGLAGDEQYF
cdr3_nt: TGTGCCAGCTCCCTAGGACTAGCGGGTGACGAGCAGTACTTC

clone_size: NA
d_call: TRBD1
j_call: TRBJ2-7
v_call: TRBV11-2
cdr3_aa: CASSALQGKVYEQYF
cdr3_nt: TGTGCCAGCAGCGCCCTACAGGGGAAAGTGTACGAGCAGTACTTC

clone_size: NA
d_call: NA
j_call: TRBJ2-7
v_call: TRBV27
cdr3_aa: CASSLSIASSYEQYF
cdr3_nt: TGTGCCAGCAGTTTAAGCATAGCGAGTTCCTACGAGCAGTACTTC

clone_size: NA
d_call: TRBD2
j_call: TRBJ2-3
v_call: TRBV14
cdr3_aa: CASSREPGLGDTDTQYF
cdr3_nt: TGTGCCAGCAGCCGAGAACCGGGACTAGGAGACACAGATACGCAGTATTTT

clone_size: NA
d_call: NA
j_call: TRBJ2-7
v_call: TRBV27
cdr3_aa: CASSFSVSDYEQYF
cdr3_nt: TGTGCCAGCAGTTTCAGCGTCAGCGACTACGAGCAGTACTTC

clone_size: once
d_call: TRBD1
j_call: TRBJ2-7
v_call: TRBV7-9
cdr3_aa: CASSLGGQSYEQYF
cdr3_nt: TGTGCCAGCAGCTTAGGGGGACAGTCCTACGAGCAGTACTTC

clone_size: NA
d_call: NA
j_call: TRBJ1-1
v_call: TRBV5-1
cdr3_aa: CASSSDRVNTEAFF
cdr3_nt: TGCGCCAGCAGTTCTGACAGAGTGAACACTGAAGCTTTCTTT

clone_size: NA
d_call: NA
j_call: TRBJ2-5
v_call: TRBV5-4
cdr3_aa: CASSLKLFRGQETQYF
cdr3_nt: TGTGCCAGCAGCCTGAAGTTGTTTCGGGGGCAAGAGACCCAGTACTTC

clone_size: once
d_call: NA
j_call: TRBJ1-1
v_call: TRBV29-1
cdr3_aa: CSVERGRTEAFF
cdr3_nt: TGCAGCGTTGAAAGGGGAAGGACTGAAGCTTTCTTT

clone_size: once
d_call: TRBD2
j_call: TRBJ2-1
v_call: TRBV14
cdr3_aa: CASSQGSSGRFSYNEQFF
cdr3_nt: TGTGCCAGCAGCCAAGGATCTAGCGGCCGATTCTCCTACAATGAGCAGTTCTTC

clone_size: NA
d_call: TRBD1
j_call: TRBJ2-7
v_call: TRBV29-1
cdr3_aa: CSVRDSFYEQYF
cdr3_nt: TGCAGCGTTAGGGACAGTTTTTACGAGCAGTACTTC

clone_size: NA
d_call: TRBD2
j_call: TRBJ2-1
v_call: TRBV11-3
cdr3_aa: CASSLASGSYNEQFF
cdr3_nt: TGTGCCAGCAGCTTAGCTAGCGGGAGTTACAATGAGCAGTTCTTC

clone_size: NA
d_call: NA
j_call: TRBJ2-7
v_call: TRBV9
cdr3_aa: CASSSSPESDTGYYEQYF
cdr3_nt: TGTGCCAGCAGCTCAAGCCCCGAGTCGGACACGGGCTACTACGAGCAGTACTTC

clone_size: NA
d_call: NA
j_call: TRBJ2-5
v_call: TRBV4-2
cdr3_aa: CASSPVGQGWEETQYF
cdr3_nt: TGTGCCAGCAGCCCGGTCGGGCAGGGGTGGGAGGAGACCCAGTACTTC

clone_size: NA
d_call: NA
j_call: TRBJ1-3
v_call: TRBV11-2
cdr3_aa: CASSLGDISGNTIYF
cdr3_nt: TGTGCCAGCAGCTTAGGGGACATCTCAGGAAACACCATATATTTT

clone_size: NA
d_call: TRBD2
j_call: TRBJ2-1
v_call: TRBV14
cdr3_aa: CASSQDPLAGGGEQFF
cdr3_nt: TGTGCCAGCAGCCAAGACCCCTTAGCGGGAGGGGGGGAGCAGTTCTTC

clone_size: NA
d_call: NA
j_call: TRBJ2-7
v_call: TRBV5-1
cdr3_aa: CASSLTGSSYEQYF
cdr3_nt: TGCGCCAGCAGCTTGACAGGGAGCTCCTACGAGCAGTACTTC

clone_size: NA
d_call: TRBD2
j_call: TRBJ2-1
v_call: TRBV11-3
cdr3_aa: CASSLQPGRVDEQFF
cdr3_nt: TGTGCCAGCAGCTTACAACCGGGGAGGGTCGATGAGCAGTTCTTC

clone_size: NA
d_call: TRBD1
j_call: TRBJ1-4
v_call: TRBV4-1
cdr3_aa: CASSLGGGQGVSGRREKLFF
cdr3_nt: TGCGCCAGCAGCCTGGGGGGGGGACAGGGGGTCTCCGGGCGAAGGGAAAAACTGTTTTTT

clone_size: NA
d_call: TRBD2
j_call: TRBJ2-7
v_call: TRBV6-1
cdr3_aa: CASATLAGGHYEQYF
cdr3_nt: TGTGCCAGCGCAACGCTAGCGGGAGGCCACTACGAGCAGTACTTC

clone_size: NA
d_call: TRBD1
j_call: TRBJ1-1
v_call: TRBV9
cdr3_aa: CASSAQGMGNTEAFF
cdr3_nt: TGTGCCAGCAGCGCACAGGGGATGGGGAACACTGAAGCTTTCTTT

clone_size: NA
d_call: TRBD2
j_call: TRBJ2-1
v_call: TRBV6-1
cdr3_aa: CASEMEGGPNNEQFF
cdr3_nt: TGTGCCAGCGAAATGGAGGGAGGGCCGAACAATGAGCAGTTCTTC

clone_size: NA
d_call: NA
j_call: TRBJ2-7
v_call: TRBV11-2
cdr3_aa: CASSPGLIPYEQYF
cdr3_nt: TGTGCCAGCAGCCCCGGACTGATTCCCTACGAGCAGTACTTC

clone_size: NA
d_call: NA
j_call: TRBJ1-2
v_call: TRBV30
cdr3_aa: CAWSSGFGGYTF
cdr3_nt: TGTGCCTGGAGTTCGGGATTTGGGGGCTACACCTTC

clone_size: NA
d_call: TRBD2
j_call: TRBJ2-1
v_call: TRBV30
cdr3_aa: CAWNQGTSVSWEQFF
cdr3_nt: TGTGCCTGGAACCAAGGGACTAGCGTGAGCTGGGAGCAGTTCTTC

clone_size: NA
d_call: NA
j_call: TRBJ1-5
v_call: TRBV21-1
cdr3_aa: CASSKAALQGAKCNQPQHF
cdr3_nt: TGTGCCAGCAGCAAAGCGGCTTTACAGGGGGCGAAATGCAATCAGCCCCAGCATTTT

clone_size: NA
d_call: NA
j_call: TRBJ2-1
v_call: TRBV7-9
cdr3_aa: CASSWPKADPRDEQFF
cdr3_nt: TGTGCCAGCAGCTGGCCAAAAGCGGACCCTAGGGATGAGCAGTTCTTC

clone_size: NA
d_call: TRBD2
j_call: TRBJ2-3
v_call: TRBV9
cdr3_aa: CASSVSSGRSTDTQYF
cdr3_nt: TGTGCCAGCAGCGTAAGTAGCGGGAGGAGCACAGATACGCAGTATTTT

clone_size: NA
d_call: TRBD2
j_call: TRBJ2-3
v_call: TRBV27
cdr3_aa: CASSLFAGVDVGSDTQYF
cdr3_nt: TGTGCCAGCAGTTTATTTGCGGGAGTGGATGTGGGTTCAGATACGCAGTATTTT

clone_size: NA
d_call: NA
j_call: TRBJ1-1
v_call: TRBV2
cdr3_aa: CASSGQGGTEAFF
cdr3_nt: TGTGCCAGCAGCGGTCAGGGAGGCACTGAAGCTTTCTTT

clone_size: NA
d_call: TRBD1
j_call: TRBJ2-5
v_call: TRBV7-9
cdr3_aa: CASSWDRVETQYF
cdr3_nt: TGTGCCAGCAGCTGGGACAGGGTGGAGACCCAGTACTTC

clone_size: NA
d_call: NA
j_call: TRBJ2-3
v_call: TRBV4-1
cdr3_aa: CASSLQDRTTDTQYF
cdr3_nt: TGCGCCAGCAGCCTACAAGATCGGACAACAGATACGCAGTATTTT